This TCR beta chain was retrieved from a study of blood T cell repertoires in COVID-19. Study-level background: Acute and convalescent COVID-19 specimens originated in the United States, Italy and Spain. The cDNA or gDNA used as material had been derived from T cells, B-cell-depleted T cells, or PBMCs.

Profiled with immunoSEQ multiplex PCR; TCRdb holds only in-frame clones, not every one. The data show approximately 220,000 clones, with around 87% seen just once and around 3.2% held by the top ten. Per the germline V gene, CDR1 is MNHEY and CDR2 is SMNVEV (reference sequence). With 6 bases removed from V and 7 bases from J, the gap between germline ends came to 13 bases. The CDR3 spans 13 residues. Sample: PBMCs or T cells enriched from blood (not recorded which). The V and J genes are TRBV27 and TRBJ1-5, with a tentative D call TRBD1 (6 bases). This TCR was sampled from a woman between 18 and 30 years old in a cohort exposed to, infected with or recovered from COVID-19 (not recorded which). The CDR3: CASSPKRGQPQHF. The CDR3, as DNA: TGTGCCAGCAGCCCAAAGAGGGGGCAGCCCCAGCATTTT.